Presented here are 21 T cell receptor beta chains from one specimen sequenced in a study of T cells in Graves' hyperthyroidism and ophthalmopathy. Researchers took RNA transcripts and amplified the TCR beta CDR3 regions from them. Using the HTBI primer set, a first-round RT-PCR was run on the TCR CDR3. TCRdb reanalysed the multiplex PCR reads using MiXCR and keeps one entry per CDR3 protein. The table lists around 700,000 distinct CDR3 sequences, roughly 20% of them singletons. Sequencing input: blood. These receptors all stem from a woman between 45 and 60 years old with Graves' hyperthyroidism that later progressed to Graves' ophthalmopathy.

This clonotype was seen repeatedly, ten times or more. In nucleotides, the CDR3 is TGTGCCAGCAGCTTCGATTTGGCACCTGAAGCTTTCTTT. Its protein product is CASSFDLAPEAFF. V gene TRBV7-8 combines with J gene TRBJ1-1, with no clear D. The CDR3 contains 13 residues. The ends were cut back, 3 bases at V and 6 bases at J, with 11 bases in the middle. CDR1 and CDR2 from the germline V gene are SGHVS and FQNEAQ.

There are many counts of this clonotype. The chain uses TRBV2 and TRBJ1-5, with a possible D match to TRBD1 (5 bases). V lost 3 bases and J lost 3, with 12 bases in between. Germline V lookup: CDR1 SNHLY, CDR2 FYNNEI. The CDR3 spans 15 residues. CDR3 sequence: CASSDGGTINQPQHF. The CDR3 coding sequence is TGTGCCAGCAGTGACGGCGGGACCATCAATCAGCCCCAGCATTTT.

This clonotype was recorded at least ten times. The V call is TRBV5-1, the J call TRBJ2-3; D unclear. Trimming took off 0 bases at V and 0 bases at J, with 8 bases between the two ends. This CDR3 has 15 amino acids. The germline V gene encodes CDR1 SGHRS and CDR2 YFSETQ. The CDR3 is CASSLALPSTDTQYF. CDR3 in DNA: TGCGCCAGCAGCTTGGCCCTTCCTAGCACAGATACGCAGTATTTT.

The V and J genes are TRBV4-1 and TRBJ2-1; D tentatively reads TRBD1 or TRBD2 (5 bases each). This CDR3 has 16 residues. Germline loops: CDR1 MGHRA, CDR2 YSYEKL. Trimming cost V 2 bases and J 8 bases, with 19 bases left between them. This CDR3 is CASSQPGTEVLDEQFF. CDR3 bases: TGCGCCAGCAGCCAACCCGGGACCGAGGTTTTGGATGAGCAGTTCTTC.

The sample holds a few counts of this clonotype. The CDR3 loop is CASSERWLAGGTQYF. The CDR3 DNA follows: TGTGCCAGCAGTGAGCGTTGGCTAGCGGGGGGGACGCAGTATTTT. The chain recombines TRBV2 with TRBJ2-3; 12 bases map to TRBD2. The CDR3 length is 15 residues. CDR1 and CDR2 from the germline V gene are SNHLY and FYNNEI. The V gene end was trimmed by 3 bases and the J gene end by 9 bases; junction bases not matched to a gene: 7.

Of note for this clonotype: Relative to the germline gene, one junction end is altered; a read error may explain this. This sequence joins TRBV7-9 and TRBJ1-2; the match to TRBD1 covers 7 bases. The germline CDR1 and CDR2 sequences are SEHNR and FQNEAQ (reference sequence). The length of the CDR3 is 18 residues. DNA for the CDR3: TGTGCCAGCAGCTCCCCCCTAGGGGACAGCACCGCTAACTATGGCTACATCTTC. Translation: CASSSPLGDSTANYGYIF.

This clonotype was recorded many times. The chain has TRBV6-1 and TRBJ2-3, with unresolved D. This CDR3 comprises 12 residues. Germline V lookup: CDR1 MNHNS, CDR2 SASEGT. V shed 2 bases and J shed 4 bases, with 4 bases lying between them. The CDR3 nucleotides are TGTGCCAGCAGTGAAACCTCAGATACGCAGTATTTT. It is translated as CASSETSDTQYF.

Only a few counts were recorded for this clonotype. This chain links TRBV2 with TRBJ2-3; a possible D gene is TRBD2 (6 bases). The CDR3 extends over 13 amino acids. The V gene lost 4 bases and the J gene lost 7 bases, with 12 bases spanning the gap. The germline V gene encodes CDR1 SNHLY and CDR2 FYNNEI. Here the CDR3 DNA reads TGTGCCAGCAGTGCTCTTACTAGCAATACGCAGTATTTT. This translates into CASSALTSNTQYF.

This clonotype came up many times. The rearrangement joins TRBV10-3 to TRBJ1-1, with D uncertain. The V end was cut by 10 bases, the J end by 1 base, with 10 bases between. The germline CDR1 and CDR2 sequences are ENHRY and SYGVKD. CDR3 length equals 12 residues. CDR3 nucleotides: TGTGCCACCCGCCAGAGGAACACTGAAGCTTTCTTT. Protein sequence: CATRQRNTEAFF.

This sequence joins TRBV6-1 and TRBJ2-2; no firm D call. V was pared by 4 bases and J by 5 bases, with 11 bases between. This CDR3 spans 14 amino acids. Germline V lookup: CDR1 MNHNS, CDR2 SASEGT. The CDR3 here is CASSGTEWTGELFF. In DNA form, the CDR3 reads TGTGCCAGCAGTGGGACGGAATGGACCGGGGAGCTGTTTTTT.

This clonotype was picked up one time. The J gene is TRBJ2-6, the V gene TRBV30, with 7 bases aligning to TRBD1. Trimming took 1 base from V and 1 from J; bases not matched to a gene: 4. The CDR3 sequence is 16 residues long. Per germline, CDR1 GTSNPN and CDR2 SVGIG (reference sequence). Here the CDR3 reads CAWSATGRSGANVLTF. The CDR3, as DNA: TGTGCCTGGAGTGCGACAGGGAGATCTGGGGCCAACGTCCTGACTTTC.

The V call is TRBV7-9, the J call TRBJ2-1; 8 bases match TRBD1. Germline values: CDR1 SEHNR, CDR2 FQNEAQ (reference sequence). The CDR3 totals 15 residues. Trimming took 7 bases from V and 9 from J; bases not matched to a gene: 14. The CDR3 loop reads CASTQRGTGWVEQFF. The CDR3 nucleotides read TGTGCCAGCACCCAGAGAGGGACAGGTTGGGTTGAGCAGTTCTTC.

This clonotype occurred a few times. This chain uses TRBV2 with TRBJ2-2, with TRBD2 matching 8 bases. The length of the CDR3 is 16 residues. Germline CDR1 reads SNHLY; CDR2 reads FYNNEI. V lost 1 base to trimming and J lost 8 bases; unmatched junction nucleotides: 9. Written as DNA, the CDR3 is TGTGCCAGCAGTGAAGTTCTGGGACTAGTTAGGGGGGAGCTGTTTTTT. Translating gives CASSEVLGLVRGELFF. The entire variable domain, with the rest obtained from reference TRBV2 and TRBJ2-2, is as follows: EPEVTQTPSHQVTQMGQEVILRCVPISNHLYFYWYRQILGQKVEFLVSFYNNEISEKSEIFDDQFSVERPDGSNFTLKIRSTKLEDSAMYFCASSEVLGLVRGELFFGEGSRLTVL.

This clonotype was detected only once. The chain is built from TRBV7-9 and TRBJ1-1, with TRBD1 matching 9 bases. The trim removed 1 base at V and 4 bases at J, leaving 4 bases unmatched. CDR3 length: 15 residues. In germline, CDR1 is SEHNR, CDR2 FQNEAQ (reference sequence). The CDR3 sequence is CASSLDGTGLTEAFF. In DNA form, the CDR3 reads TGTGCCAGCAGCTTAGATGGGACAGGGCTCACTGAAGCTTTCTTT.

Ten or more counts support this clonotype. The chain's CDR3 is CASSQGQVRQPQHF. Here the CDR3 DNA reads TGTGCCAGCAGCCAAGGACAGGTACGTCAGCCCCAGCATTTT. The rearrangement uses TRBV3-1 and TRBJ1-5, with D possibly being TRBD1 (6 bases). The CDR3 totals 14 residues. V shed 1 base and J shed 6 bases, with 10 bases lying between them. CDR1 and CDR2 (germline): LGHDT, YNNKEL (reference sequence). The full variable domain, completed using reference TRBV3-1 and TRBJ1-5, is DTAVSQTPKYLVTQMGNDKSIKCEQNLGHDTMYWYKQDSKKFLKIMFSYNNKELIINETVPNRFSPKSPDKAHLNLHINSLELGDSAVYFCASSQGQVRQPQHFGDGTRLSIL.

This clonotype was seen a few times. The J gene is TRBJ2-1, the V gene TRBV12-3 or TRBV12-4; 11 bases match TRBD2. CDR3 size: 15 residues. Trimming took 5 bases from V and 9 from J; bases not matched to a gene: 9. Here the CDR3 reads CASSTIAGGLGEQFF. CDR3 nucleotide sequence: TGTGCCAGCAGTACCATAGCGGGGGGGCTTGGTGAGCAGTTCTTC.

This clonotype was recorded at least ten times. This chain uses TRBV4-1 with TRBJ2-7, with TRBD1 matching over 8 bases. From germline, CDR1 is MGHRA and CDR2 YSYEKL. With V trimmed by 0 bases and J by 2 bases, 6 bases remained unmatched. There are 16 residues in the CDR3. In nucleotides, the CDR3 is TGCGCCAGCAGCCAAGATGATTCGGACAGGGCCTACGAGCAGTACTTC. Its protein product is CASSQDDSDRAYEQYF.

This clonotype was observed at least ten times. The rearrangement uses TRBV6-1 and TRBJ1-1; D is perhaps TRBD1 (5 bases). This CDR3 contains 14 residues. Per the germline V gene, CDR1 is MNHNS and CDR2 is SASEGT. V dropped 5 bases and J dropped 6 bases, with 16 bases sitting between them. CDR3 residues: CASSKQGRDAEAFF. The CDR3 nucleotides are TGTGCCAGCAGTAAGCAGGGTAGGGACGCTGAAGCTTTCTTT.

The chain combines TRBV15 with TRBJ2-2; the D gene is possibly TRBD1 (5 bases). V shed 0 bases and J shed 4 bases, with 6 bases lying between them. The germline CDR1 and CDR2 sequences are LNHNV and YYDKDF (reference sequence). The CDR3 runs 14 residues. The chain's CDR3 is CATSRDQGTGELFF. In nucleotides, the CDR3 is TGTGCCACCAGCAGAGATCAGGGCACCGGGGAGCTGTTTTTT.

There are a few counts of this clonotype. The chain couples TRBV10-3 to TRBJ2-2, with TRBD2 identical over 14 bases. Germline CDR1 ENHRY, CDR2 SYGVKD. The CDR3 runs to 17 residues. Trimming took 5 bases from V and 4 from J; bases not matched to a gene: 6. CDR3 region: CAISKSTSGGVTGELFF. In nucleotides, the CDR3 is TGTGCCATCAGTAAATCGACTAGCGGGGGGGTCACCGGGGAGCTGTTTTTT.

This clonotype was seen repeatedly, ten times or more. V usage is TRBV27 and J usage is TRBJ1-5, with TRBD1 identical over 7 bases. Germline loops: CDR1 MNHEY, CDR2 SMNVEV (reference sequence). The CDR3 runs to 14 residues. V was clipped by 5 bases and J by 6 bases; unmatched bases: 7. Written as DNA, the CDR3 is TGTGCCAGCAGTCGAGACAGGGTTGGTCAGCCCCAGCATTTT. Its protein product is CASSRDRVGQPQHF.